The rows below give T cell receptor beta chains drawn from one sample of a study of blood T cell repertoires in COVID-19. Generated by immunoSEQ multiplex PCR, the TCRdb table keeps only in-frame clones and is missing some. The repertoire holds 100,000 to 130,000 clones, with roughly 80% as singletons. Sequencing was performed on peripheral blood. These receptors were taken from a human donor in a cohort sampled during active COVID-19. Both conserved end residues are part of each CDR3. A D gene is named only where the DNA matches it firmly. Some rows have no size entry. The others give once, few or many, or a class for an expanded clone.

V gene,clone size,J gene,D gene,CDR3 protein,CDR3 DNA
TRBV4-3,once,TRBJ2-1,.,CASSQVLPGDNEQFF,TGCGCCAGCAGCCAAGTTTTGCCGGGGGACAATGAGCAGTTCTTC
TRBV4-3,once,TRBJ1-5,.,CASSPGLIQPQHF,TGCGCCAGCAGCCCGGGACTGATCCAGCCCCAGCATTTT
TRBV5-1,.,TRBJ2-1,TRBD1,CASSLGQVSYNEQFF,TGCGCCAGCAGCCTTGGACAGGTCTCCTACAATGAGCAGTTCTTC
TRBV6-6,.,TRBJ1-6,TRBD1,CASSDKGQINSPLHF,TGTGCCAGCAGTGACAAGGGACAGATTAATTCACCCCTCCACTTT
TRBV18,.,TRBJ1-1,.,CASSPFQGFTEAFF,TGTGCCAGCTCACCGTTCCAGGGATTCACTGAAGCTTTCTTT
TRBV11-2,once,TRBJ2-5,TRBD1,CASSPIQGDGETQYF,TGTGCCAGCAGCCCTATACAGGGGGACGGGGAGACCCAGTACTTC
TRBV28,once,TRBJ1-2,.,CASSPREGDGYTF,TGTGCCAGCAGTCCTCGGGAGGGGGATGGCTACACCTTC
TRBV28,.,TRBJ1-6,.,CASSLDSGDNSPLHF,TGTGCCAGCAGTTTAGACAGCGGGGATAATTCACCCCTCCACTTT
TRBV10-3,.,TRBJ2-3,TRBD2,CAISEFSGTSTDTQYF,TGTGCCATCAGTGAGTTTAGCGGGACTAGCACAGATACGCAGTATTTT
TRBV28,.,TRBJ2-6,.,CASNQGLPGANVLTF,TGTGCCAGCAACCAGGGACTCCCTGGGGCCAACGTCCTGACTTTC
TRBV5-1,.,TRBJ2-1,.,CASRQLSGAYNEQFF,TGCGCCAGCAGGCAATTGTCGGGGGCCTACAATGAGCAGTTCTTC
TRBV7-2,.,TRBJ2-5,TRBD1,CASSVRTGFAETQYF,TGTGCCAGCAGCGTGCGGACAGGGTTCGCGGAGACCCAGTACTTC
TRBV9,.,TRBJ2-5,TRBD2,CASSVEGSGSEETQYF,TGTGCCAGCAGCGTAGAAGGTAGCGGGAGCGAGGAGACCCAGTACTTC
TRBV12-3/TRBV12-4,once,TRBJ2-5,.,CASRGFGETQYF,TGTGCCAGCCGGGGTTTCGGGGAGACCCAGTACTTC
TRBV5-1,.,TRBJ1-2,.,CASSQQGYGYTF,TGCGCCAGCAGCCAACAGGGCTATGGCTACACCTTC
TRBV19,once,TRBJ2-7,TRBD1,CANNDREGKVQYF,TGTGCCAACAACGACAGGGAAGGTAAGGTGCAGTACTTC
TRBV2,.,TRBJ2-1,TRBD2,CASSGETSGRSSYNEQFF,TGTGCCAGCAGTGGAGAGACTAGCGGGAGGAGCTCCTACAATGAGCAGTTCTTC
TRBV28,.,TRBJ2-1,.,CASRPSGGNSYNEQFF,TGTGCCAGCAGACCGAGCGGCGGTAACTCCTACAATGAGCAGTTCTTC
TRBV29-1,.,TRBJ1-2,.,CSVGGDSNYGYTF,TGCAGCGTTGGGGGGGATTCTAACTATGGCTACACCTTC
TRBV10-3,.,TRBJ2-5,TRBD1,CATYGQGQETQYF,TGTGCCACCTATGGACAGGGACAAGAGACCCAGTACTTC
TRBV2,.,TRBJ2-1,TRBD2,CATGSGKGLLEQFF,TGTGCCACAGGTAGCGGGAAGGGATTGCTTGAGCAGTTCTTC
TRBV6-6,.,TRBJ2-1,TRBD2,CASSSIAGGVGEQFF,TGTGCCAGCAGTTCCATAGCGGGAGGGGTCGGAGAGCAGTTCTTC